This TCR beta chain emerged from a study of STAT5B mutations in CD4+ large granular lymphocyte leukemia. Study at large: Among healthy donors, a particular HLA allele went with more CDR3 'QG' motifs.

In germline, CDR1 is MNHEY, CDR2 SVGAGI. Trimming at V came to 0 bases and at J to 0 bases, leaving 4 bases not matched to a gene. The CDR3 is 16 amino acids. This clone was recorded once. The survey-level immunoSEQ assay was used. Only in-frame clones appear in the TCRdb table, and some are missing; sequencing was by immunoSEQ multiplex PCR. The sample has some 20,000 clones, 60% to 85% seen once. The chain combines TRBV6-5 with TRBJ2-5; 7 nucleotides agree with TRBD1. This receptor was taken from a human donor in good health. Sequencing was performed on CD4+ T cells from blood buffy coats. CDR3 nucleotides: TGTGCCAGCAGTTACTCGGGCAGGGGGTACCAAGAGACCCAGTACTTC. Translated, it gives CASSYSGRGYQETQYF.